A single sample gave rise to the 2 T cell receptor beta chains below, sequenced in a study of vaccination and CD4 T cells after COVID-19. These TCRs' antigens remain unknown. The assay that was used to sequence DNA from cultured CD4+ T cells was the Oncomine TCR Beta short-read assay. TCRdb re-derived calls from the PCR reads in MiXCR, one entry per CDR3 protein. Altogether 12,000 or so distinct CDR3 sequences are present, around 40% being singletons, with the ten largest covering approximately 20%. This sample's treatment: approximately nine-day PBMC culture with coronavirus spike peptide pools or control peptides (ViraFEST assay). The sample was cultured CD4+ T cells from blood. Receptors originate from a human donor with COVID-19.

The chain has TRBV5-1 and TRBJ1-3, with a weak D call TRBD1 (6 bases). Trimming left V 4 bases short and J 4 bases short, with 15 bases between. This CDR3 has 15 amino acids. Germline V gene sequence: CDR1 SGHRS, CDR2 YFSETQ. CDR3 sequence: CASSPGAGKGNTIYF. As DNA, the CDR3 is TGCGCCAGCAGCCCAGGGGCAGGGAAAGGAAACACCATATATTTT.

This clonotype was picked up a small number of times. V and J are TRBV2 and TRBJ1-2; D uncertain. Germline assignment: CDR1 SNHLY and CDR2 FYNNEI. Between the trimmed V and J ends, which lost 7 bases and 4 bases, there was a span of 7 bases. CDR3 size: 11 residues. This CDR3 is CASTWGYGYTF. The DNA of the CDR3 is TGTGCCAGCACGTGGGGCTATGGCTACACCTTC.